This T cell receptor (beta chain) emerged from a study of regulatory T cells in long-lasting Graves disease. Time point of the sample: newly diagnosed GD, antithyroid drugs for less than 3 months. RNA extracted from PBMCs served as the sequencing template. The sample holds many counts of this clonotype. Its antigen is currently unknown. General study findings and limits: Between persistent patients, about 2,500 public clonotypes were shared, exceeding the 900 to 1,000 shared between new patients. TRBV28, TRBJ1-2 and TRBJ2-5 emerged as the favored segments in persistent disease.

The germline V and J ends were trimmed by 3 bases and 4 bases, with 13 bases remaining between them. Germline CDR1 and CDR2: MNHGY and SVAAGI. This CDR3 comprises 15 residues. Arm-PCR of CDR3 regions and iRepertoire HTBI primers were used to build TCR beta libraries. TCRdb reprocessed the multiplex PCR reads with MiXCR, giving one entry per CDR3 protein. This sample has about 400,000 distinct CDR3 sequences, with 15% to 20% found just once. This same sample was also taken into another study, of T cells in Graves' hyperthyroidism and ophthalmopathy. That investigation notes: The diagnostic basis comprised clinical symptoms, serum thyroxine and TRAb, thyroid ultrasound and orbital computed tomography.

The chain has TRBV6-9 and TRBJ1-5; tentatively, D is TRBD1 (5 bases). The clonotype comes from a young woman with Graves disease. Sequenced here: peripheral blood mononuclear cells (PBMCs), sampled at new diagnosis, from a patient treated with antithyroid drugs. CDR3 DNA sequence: TGTGCCAGCAGTTACTCGAAGGGGTCTAATCAGCCCCAGCATTTT. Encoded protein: CASSYSKGSNQPQHF.